These 21 T cell receptor beta chains share one sample of origin, sequenced in a study of blood T cell repertoires in COVID-19. The table came from immunoSEQ multiplex PCR; TCRdb's copy has only in-frame clones and leaves some out. This table holds roughly 400,000 clones, 90% found once. Sample: PBMCs or T cells enriched from blood (not recorded which). All receptors derive from a man between 18 and 35 years old who had recovered from COVID-19.

The DNA of the CDR3 is TGTGCCAGCAGTTTCACGGGACAGGCGACAAACTATGGCTACACCTTC. It yields the protein CASSFTGQATNYGYTF. The J gene is TRBJ1-2, the V gene TRBV27; TRBD1 matches at 8 bases. The CDR3 runs 16 residues. Germline loops: CDR1 MNHEY, CDR2 SMNVEV (reference sequence). J gave up 2 bases and V 3 bases, and 8 bases lay outside the gene matches.

This sequence joins TRBV2 and TRBJ2-7; 7 positions agree with TRBD2. With V trimmed by 6 bases and J by 2 bases, 4 bases remained unmatched. The CDR3 contains 13 residues. CDR1 SNHLY and CDR2 FYNNEI come from the germline V gene. This CDR3 is CASRTGGTYEQYF. Written as DNA, the CDR3 is TGTGCCAGCAGGACGGGAGGTACCTACGAGCAGTACTTC. The full variable domain, in which reference TRBV2 and TRBJ2-7 provide the parts outside the CDR3, is EPEVTQTPSHQVTQMGQEVILRCVPISNHLYFYWYRQILGQKVEFLVSFYNNEISEKSEIFDDQFSVERPDGSNFTLKIRSTKLEDSAMYFCASRTGGTYEQYFGPGTRLTVT.

The V gene is TRBV6-5, the J gene TRBJ2-2; 9 bases align to TRBD2. V was pared by 10 bases and J by 2 bases, with 8 bases of the junction left unmatched. This CDR3 region has 15 residues. Germline V gene lookup returns CDR1 MNHEY and CDR2 SVGAGI. The CDR3 DNA reads as TGTGCCACAGTAGCGGGAGCTGCTAACACCGGGGAGCTGTTTTTT. Its protein product is CATVAGAANTGELFF.

This chain joins TRBV27 and TRBJ1-5; TRBD1 might be the D (5 bases). CDR1 is MNHEY, CDR2 SMNVEV, per germline (reference sequence). Trimming took 3 bases from V and 10 from J, leaving 13 bases between them. The CDR3 runs to 13 residues. This CDR3 reads CASSLRGLLPQHF. The CDR3 DNA is TGTGCCAGCAGTTTGAGGGGACTTCTTCCCCAGCATTTT.

This chain connects TRBV11-3 to TRBJ2-2, with D possibly being TRBD1 (5 bases). This CDR3 is built from 13 residues. The V end was cut by 5 bases, the J end by 6 bases, with 10 bases between. From germline, CDR1 is SGHNT and CDR2 YENEEA. DNA for the CDR3: TGTGCCAGCAGCCCCGACAGAGCCGGGGAGCTGTTTTTT. This gives the protein CASSPDRAGELFF.

The chain links TRBV30 to TRBJ2-1; 10 bases align to TRBD2. The ends lost 3 bases at V and 9 bases at J; junction bases unmatched: 8. Per germline, CDR1 GTSNPN and CDR2 SVGIG (reference sequence). The CDR3 loop spans 14 amino acids. CDR3 residues: CAWRFLAGGGEQFF. The CDR3 DNA reads as TGTGCCTGGAGGTTTTTAGCGGGAGGAGGTGAGCAGTTCTTC.

The J gene is TRBJ1-1, the V gene TRBV4-1, with TRBD1 matching 7 bases. V lost 6 bases to trimming and J lost 3 bases; unmatched junction nucleotides: 4. The CDR3 has 13 amino acids. Looked up from germline, CDR1 is MGHRA and CDR2 is YSYEKL. CDR3 nucleotides: TGCGCCAGCAGGGGCACAGGGGACACTGAAGCTTTCTTT. It translates to CASRGTGDTEAFF.

This clone came up once. This chain links TRBV4-1 with TRBJ2-7, with 7 nucleotides matching TRBD1. CDR3 length: 15 amino acids. Germline CDR1 is MGHRA and CDR2 is YSYEKL. The trim removed 4 bases at V and 3 bases at J, leaving 9 bases unmatched. CDR3 sequence reads: CASSLTGTAFYEQYF. In nucleotides, the CDR3 is TGCGCCAGCAGCCTTACCGGGACAGCGTTCTACGAGCAGTACTTC.

V gene TRBV29-1 combines with J gene TRBJ1-2; 9 bases line up with TRBD1. Germline loops: CDR1 SQVTM, CDR2 ANQGSEA. The ends lost 7 bases at V and 1 base at J; junction bases unmatched: 10. This CDR3 spans 15 amino acids. As DNA, the CDR3 is TGCAGCGGACAGGGGGGGGTAGATAATAACTATGGCTACACCTTC. Translating it yields CSGQGGVDNNYGYTF.

As DNA, the CDR3 is TGTGCCAGCAGCTCTGCGGGGACTGAAGCTTTCTTT. Its translation is CASSSAGTEAFF. The rearrangement joins TRBV3-1 (or the pseudogene TRBV3-2) to TRBJ1-1, with no clear D. The germline V gene has CDR1 LGHDT and CDR2 YNNKEL (reference sequence). The CDR3 runs 12 residues. V lost 5 bases and J lost 5, with 9 bases in between.

The CDR3 sequence is CASIGAGSGNTIYF. The CDR3 bases are TGTGCCAGCATCGGTGCAGGGTCTGGAAACACCATATATTTT. V usage is TRBV28 and J usage is TRBJ1-3; perhaps TRBD1 as D (5 bases). This CDR3 spans 14 amino acids. Germline CDR1 and CDR2: MDHEN and SYDVKM. V was clipped by 7 bases and J by 1 base, with 11 bases between them.

This chain uses TRBV11-3 with TRBJ2-7; D is ambiguous. Germline CDR1 and CDR2: SGHNT and YENEEA. This CDR3 region has 11 residues. With 1 base removed from V and 6 bases from J, the gap between germline ends came to 4 bases. CDR3 sequence reads: CASSLGLEQYF. Here the CDR3 DNA reads TGTGCCAGCAGCTTAGGTCTCGAGCAGTACTTC.

This chain joins TRBV5-1 and TRBJ1-1, with D unresolved. The germline V and J ends were trimmed by 4 bases and 3 bases, with 13 bases remaining between them. CDR1 and CDR2 from the germline V gene are SGHRS and YFSETQ. The CDR3 length is 14 residues. The CDR3 reads CASSRGPQDTEAFF. CDR3 bases: TGCGCCAGCAGCCGAGGGCCCCAGGACACTGAAGCTTTCTTT.

V usage is TRBV5-1 and J usage is TRBJ1-2, with 7 positions matching TRBD1. This CDR3 is built from 14 residues. The V gene's germline CDR1 is SGHRS and CDR2 YFSETQ. V trimming: 4 bases; J trimming: 6 bases; junction bases outside the gene matches: 9. The CDR3 DNA reads as TGCGCCAGCAGCGCCCGGGACAGCCGAAATGGCTACACCTTC. Its protein is CASSARDSRNGYTF. Complete variable domain (other parts from reference TRBV5-1 and TRBJ1-2): KAGVTQTPRYLIKTRGQQVTLSCSPISGHRSVSWYQQTPGQGLQFLFEYFSETQRNKGNFPGRFSGRQFSNSRSEMNVSTLELGDSALYLCASSARDSRNGYTFGSGTRLTVV.

The chain combines TRBV6-2 or TRBV6-3 with TRBJ1-1; D ambiguous. V lost 5 bases and J lost 4, with 8 bases in between. From germline, CDR1 is MNHEY and CDR2 SVGEGT. The CDR3 runs 12 residues. The CDR3: CASSQWSTEAFF. In DNA form, the CDR3 reads TGTGCCAGCAGTCAATGGAGCACTGAAGCTTTCTTT.

The gene calls are TRBV19 and TRBJ1-5, with D hard to call. CDR3 size: 14 residues. The germline CDR1 and CDR2 sequences are LNHDA and SQIVND (reference sequence). Trimming stripped 1 base from V and 6 bases from J, with 10 bases between. The CDR3 nucleotides read TGTGCCAGTAGTATAGGCGAGGCCGGTCAGCCCCAGCATTTT. This sequence encodes CASSIGEAGQPQHF.

The chain employs TRBV4-2 and TRBJ2-7, with D perhaps TRBD1 (6 bases). Deletions cut 4 bases from V and 0 bases from J, with 10 bases between. This CDR3 has 14 residues. Per germline, CDR1 LGHNA and CDR2 YNFKEQ. The CDR3 protein is CASSPDRSSYEQYF. In DNA form, the CDR3 reads TGTGCCAGCAGCCCCGACAGGAGCTCCTACGAGCAGTACTTC.

The V and J genes are TRBV7-9 and TRBJ2-6; unclear D gene. V shed 5 bases and J shed 1 base, with 15 bases lying between them. This CDR3 region has 17 residues. Germline assignment: CDR1 SEHNR and CDR2 FQNEAQ (reference sequence). The CDR3 DNA is TGTGCCAGCAGCCCACTCCGAGGAGAGTCTGGGGCCAACGTCCTGACTTTC. This translates into CASSPLRGESGANVLTF. The complete variable domain, with remaining parts taken from reference TRBV7-9 and TRBJ2-6, reads DTGVSQNPRHKITKRGQNVTFRCDPISEHNRLYWYRQTLGQGPEFLTYFQNEAQLEKSRLLSDRFSAERPKGSFSTLEIQRTEQGDSAMYLCASSPLRGESGANVLTFGAGSRLTVL.

The V call is TRBV29-1, the J call TRBJ2-1; 10 bases line up with TRBD2. The CDR3 loop spans 14 amino acids. The ends lost 3 bases at V and 7 bases at J; junction bases unmatched: 6. The germline CDR1 and CDR2 sequences are SQVTM and ANQGSEA. CDR3 bases: TGCAGCGTTGAGGGCCTAGCGGGAGAGAATGAGCAGTTCTTC. It codes for CSVEGLAGENEQFF.

This chain uses TRBV19 with TRBJ2-2, with 7 positions matching TRBD2. This CDR3 is built from 15 residues. Germline CDR1 reads LNHDA; CDR2 reads SQIVND (reference sequence). V dropped 4 bases and J dropped 1; count of bases not matched to a gene: 3. For the CDR3, the DNA is TGTGCCAGTAGTAACGGCGGGGGGAACACCGGGGAGCTGTTTTTT. This gives the protein CASSNGGGNTGELFF.

J is TRBJ2-2 and V is TRBV2; possible D gene TRBD1, 5 bases. With 3 bases removed from V and 0 bases from J, the gap between germline ends came to 8 bases. The CDR3 loop spans 15 amino acids. CDR1 is SNHLY, CDR2 FYNNEI, per germline. The CDR3 DNA reads as TGTGCCAGCAGTGAGGCAGGGACGAACACCGGGGAGCTGTTTTTT. Protein: CASSEAGTNTGELFF.